The 20 T cell receptor beta chains reported below all come from one sample, sequenced in a study of CD8 T cells in ankylosing spondylitis. Overall study findings and caveats: Seemingly characteristic of ankylosing spondylitis blood was a TCR beta motif consisting of roughly 8 highly homologous variants.

TCRdb used MiXCR to reprocess the 5' RACE reads, holding one entry per CDR3 protein. The table records about 700,000 distinct CDR3 sequences, roughly 20% of them present only once. Which antigens these TCRs recognize remains unknown. The material sequenced was blood, either unsorted or a sorted T cell fraction (not recorded which). These receptor sequences come from a male donor with ankylosing spondylitis.

The V and J genes are TRBV6-2 or TRBV6-3 and TRBJ1-4, with D uncertain. The CDR3 has 17 residues. With 2 bases removed from V and 0 bases from J, the gap between germline ends came to 13 bases. Germline assignment: CDR1 MNHEY and CDR2 SVGEGT. CDR3 residues: CASSYPSHRATNEKLFF. Written as DNA, the CDR3 is TGTGCCAGCAGTTACCCTTCGCACCGCGCAACTAATGAAAAACTGTTTTTT.

V and J are TRBV12-3 or TRBV12-4 and TRBJ2-1, with D possibly TRBD2 on 6 matching bases. The V end was cut by 3 bases, the J end by 13 bases, with 19 bases between. The CDR3 extends over 14 amino acids. CDR3: CASSFSRGRGTQFF. The CDR3 bases are TGTGCCAGCAGTTTCTCGAGGGGCCGGGGGACCCAGTTCTTC.

This clonotype was observed a few times. The chain employs TRBV5-6 and TRBJ1-2; maybe TRBD1 (5 bases). V lost 0 bases, J lost 8 bases, and 8 bases lay in between. In germline, CDR1 is SGHDT, CDR2 YYEEEE. This CDR3 has 12 amino acids. Here the CDR3 reads CASSLGRDGYTF. CDR3 nucleotide sequence: TGTGCCAGCAGCTTGGGCAGGGACGGCTACACCTTC.

V usage is TRBV21-1 and J usage is TRBJ1-6; TRBD1 was called by the table and not checked on the DNA. TRBV21-1 is assigned pseudogene status. The CDR3 contains 17 residues. The CDR3 coding sequence is TGTGCCAGCAGCAAAGCGCTTTCAGGGATTTATAATTCACCCCTCCACTTT. It yields the protein CASSKALSGIYNSPLHF.

The chain links TRBV29-1 to TRBJ1-3; D call uncertain. From germline, CDR1 is SQVTM and CDR2 ANQGSEA. Trimming took off 4 bases at V and 4 bases at J, with 8 bases between the two ends. The CDR3 runs to 12 residues. The CDR3 DNA is TGCAGCGTTGGCAGTCCAGGAAACACCATATATTTT. This encodes CSVGSPGNTIYF.

This clonotype was detected a few times. This rearrangement joins TRBV30 to TRBJ1-1; perhaps TRBD1 as D (5 bases). Germline V gene lookup returns CDR1 GTSNPN and CDR2 SVGIG (reference sequence). The CDR3 totals 11 residues. V was trimmed by 5 bases and J by 1 base, leaving 5 bases between them. The chain's CDR3 is CAWDRNTEAFF. CDR3 DNA sequence: TGTGCCTGGGACAGGAACACTGAAGCTTTCTTT.

The chain has TRBV15 and TRBJ2-1; 10 bases align to TRBD2. The V gene end was trimmed by 5 bases and the J gene end by 3 bases; junction bases not matched to a gene: 4. The germline V gene has CDR1 LNHNV and CDR2 YYDKDF (reference sequence). The CDR3 sequence is 15 residues long. This CDR3 reads CATSSGTSDYNEQFF. CDR3 DNA sequence: TGTGCCACCAGCTCCGGGACTAGCGACTACAATGAGCAGTTCTTC.

This chain connects TRBV4-1 to TRBJ2-7; 9 bases fit TRBD1. Germline values: CDR1 MGHRA, CDR2 YSYEKL. The length of the CDR3 is 15 residues. V was pared by 4 bases and J by 3 bases, with 7 bases of the junction left unmatched. The CDR3 sequence is CASSPGTGFVYEQYF. CDR3 nucleotides: TGCGCCAGCAGCCCCGGGACAGGGTTCGTCTACGAGCAGTACTTC.

This clonotype was seen at least ten times. V gene TRBV29-1 combines with J gene TRBJ2-3, with TRBD1 matching 7 bases. The V and J ends lost 4 bases and 6 bases, in that order; junction bases with no gene match: 7. Looked up from germline, CDR1 is SQVTM and CDR2 is ANQGSEA. This CDR3 is built from 13 residues. The DNA of the CDR3 is TGCAGCGTTGGGCCAGGGGGATGGGATACGCAGTATTTT. Translated, it gives CSVGPGGWDTQYF.

This clonotype was seen a single time. The rearrangement links TRBV12-3 or TRBV12-4 to TRBJ2-3; 10 bases are a match to TRBD2. The CDR3 is made up of 16 amino acids. After removal of 4 bases from V and 2 bases from J, the junction contained 6 bases not matched to a gene. The CDR3: CASSSPSGGVTDTQYF. CDR3 sequence (DNA): TGTGCCAGCAGTTCACCGAGCGGGGGGGTCACAGATACGCAGTATTTT.

The V gene is TRBV27, the J gene TRBJ2-6, with D perhaps given as TRBD1 or TRBD2 (5 bases each). The V gene's germline CDR1 is MNHEY and CDR2 SMNVEV (reference sequence). The V end was cut by 6 bases, the J end by 2 bases, with 23 bases between. This CDR3 contains 19 residues. CDR3 region: CASSHTPYLRDAGANVLTF. CDR3 sequence (DNA): TGTGCCAGCAGCCACACCCCCTACTTGAGGGACGCTGGGGCCAACGTCCTGACTTTC.

This clonotype was detected only a few times. This chain joins TRBV2 and TRBJ2-6; D possibly corresponds to TRBD1 (6 bases). The CDR3 totals 17 residues. V lost 6 bases, J lost 0 bases, and 15 bases lay in between. Germline loops: CDR1 SNHLY, CDR2 FYNNEI. DNA for the CDR3: TGTGCCAGCAGGGTCCGGGACACTCTCTCTGGGGCCAACGTCCTGACTTTC. This gives the protein CASRVRDTLSGANVLTF.

The sample holds a few counts of this clonotype. J is TRBJ2-3 and V is TRBV20-1, with D perhaps TRBD1 (5 bases). Looked up from germline, CDR1 is DFQATT and CDR2 is SNEGSKA (reference sequence). The CDR3 extends over 13 amino acids. V was shortened by 3 bases and J by 1 base, with 8 bases between the two germline ends. The DNA for the CDR3 is TGCAGTGCTAGGAAACAGGGCACAGATACGCAGTATTTT. It specifies CSARKQGTDTQYF.

This clonotype was recorded a few times. This chain joins TRBV15 and TRBJ1-1; 8 bases align to TRBD1. Looked up from germline, CDR1 is LNHNV and CDR2 is YYDKDF (reference sequence). The CDR3 covers 13 residues. V shed 8 bases and J 1 base; nucleotides not matched to a gene: 3. The CDR3 loop reads CATDRGPNTEAFF. The DNA of the CDR3 is TGTGCCACCGACAGGGGACCGAACACTGAAGCTTTCTTT.

This clonotype was counted ten times or more. An end of the junction differs from the germline gene, which may be a read error. The chain is built from TRBV7-9 and TRBJ2-7, with D perhaps matching TRBD1 (6 bases). The CDR3 is made up of 13 amino acids. Per germline, CDR1 SEHNR and CDR2 FQNEAQ (reference sequence). For the CDR3, the DNA is TGCGCCAGCAGCCCGACAGGCACCTACGAGCAGTACTTC. Translation gives CASSPTGTYEQYF.

The chain employs TRBV2 and TRBJ2-1; the D gene is possibly TRBD1 (6 bases). The CDR3 covers 15 residues. In germline, CDR1 is SNHLY, CDR2 FYNNEI. Trimming pared 4 bases from V and 6 bases from J, leaving 16 bases between. The CDR3 protein is CASSVVQGNSNEQFF. The CDR3 DNA reads TGTGCCAGCAGTGTCGTACAGGGTAACTCCAATGAGCAGTTCTTC. The entire variable domain, with the rest obtained from reference TRBV2 and TRBJ2-1, is as follows: EPEVTQTPSHQVTQMGQEVILRCVPISNHLYFYWYRQILGQKVEFLVSFYNNEISEKSEIFDDQFSVERPDGSNFTLKIRSTKLEDSAMYFCASSVVQGNSNEQFFGPGTRLTVL.

DNA of the CDR3: TGTGCCAGCAGTTTCAGGGGGCTAGGAAGCAATGAGCAGTTCTTC. The encoded protein is CASSFRGLGSNEQFF. J is TRBJ2-1 and V is TRBV2, with 8 bases matching TRBD1. Germline CDR1 is SNHLY and CDR2 is FYNNEI. CDR3 length equals 15 residues. V shed 5 bases and J 6 bases; nucleotides not matched to a gene: 9.

There are a few counts of this clonotype. This chain joins TRBV5-1 and TRBJ2-7; TRBD1 or TRBD2 may be the D gene (7 bases each). With 1 base removed from V and 6 bases from J, the gap between germline ends came to 17 bases. This CDR3 has 15 amino acids. Germline-derived CDR1 and CDR2 are SGHRS and YFSETQ. CDR3 DNA sequence: TGCGCCAGCAGCTTGACAGGGGAGGGGTGGAGCGAGCAGTACTTC. This sequence encodes CASSLTGEGWSEQYF.

This chain connects TRBV7-6 to TRBJ1-4, with D tentatively TRBD1 (5 bases). CDR1 SGHVS and CDR2 FNYEAQ come from the germline V gene. Trimming shortened V by 0 bases and J by 5 bases, and 19 bases separated the two germline ends. The CDR3 loop spans 18 amino acids. The CDR3 loop is CASSLALGGGDGNEKLFF. The CDR3, as DNA: TGTGCCAGCAGCTTAGCGCTCGGCGGGGGAGACGGCAATGAAAAACTGTTTTTT.

The sample holds many counts of this clonotype. The CDR3 coding sequence is TGTGCCAGCAGCCCAGGACAGACTACCACTAATGAAAAACTGTTTTTT. Residues: CASSPGQTTTNEKLFF. V usage is TRBV5-6 and J usage is TRBJ1-4; weak D call: TRBD1 (6 bases). The V and J ends lost 4 bases and 2 bases respectively, with 15 bases between them. The CDR3 loop spans 16 amino acids. CDR1 and CDR2 (germline): SGHDT, YYEEEE.